The clone carrying this T cell receptor beta chain was recorded only once. The record originates from a study of blood T cell repertoires in COVID-19. At the level of the study: Donors in the United States, Italy and Spain gave samples during acute or convalescent COVID-19. Sources were T cells, B-cell-depleted T cells, or PBMCs; the material itself was cDNA or gDNA.

Per the authors' pipeline: How many nucleated cells were present was estimated from reference gene primer amplification. Method: immunoSEQ multiplex PCR; TCRdb's copy keeps in-frame clones and lacks some. Clone size and the V and J calls come from that table; the DNA yielded D and trimming. The data contain about 400,000 clones, more than 80% of them singletons. The CDR3 totals 14 residues. Per germline, CDR1 SGHVS and CDR2 FNYEAQ. Trimming pared 3 bases from V and 5 bases from J, leaving 10 bases between. Sequenced input: peripheral blood. The receptor was derived from a woman in her thirties with active or convalescent COVID-19. This sequence joins TRBV7-6 and TRBJ1-4; D may be TRBD1 (6 bases). CDR3: CASSLGGRNEKLFF. The CDR3 region has the DNA TGTGCCAGCAGCTTGGGGGGGCGAAATGAAAAACTGTTTTTT.